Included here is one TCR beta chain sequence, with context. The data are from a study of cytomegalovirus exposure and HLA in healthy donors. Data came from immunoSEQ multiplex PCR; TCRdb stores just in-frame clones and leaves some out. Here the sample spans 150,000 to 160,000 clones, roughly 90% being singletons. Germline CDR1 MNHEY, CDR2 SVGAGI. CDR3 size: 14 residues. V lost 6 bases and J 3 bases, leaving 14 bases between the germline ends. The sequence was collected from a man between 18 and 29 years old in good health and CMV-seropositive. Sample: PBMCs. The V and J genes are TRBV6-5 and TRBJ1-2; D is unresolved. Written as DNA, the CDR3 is TGTGCCAGCAGCCTTGACAAAGCAGACTATGGCTACACCTTC. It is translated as CASSLDKADYGYTF.